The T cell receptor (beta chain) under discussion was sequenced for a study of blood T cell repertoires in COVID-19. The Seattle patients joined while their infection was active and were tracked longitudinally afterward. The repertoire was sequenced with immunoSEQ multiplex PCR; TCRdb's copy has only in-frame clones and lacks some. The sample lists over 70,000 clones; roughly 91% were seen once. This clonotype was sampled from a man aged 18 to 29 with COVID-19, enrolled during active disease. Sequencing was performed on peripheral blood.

The CDR3 protein is CASSKAPGREAHNEQFF. The CDR3 DNA sequence: TGTGCCAGCAGCAAAGCGCCGGGGAGGGAGGCGCACAATGAGCAGTTCTTC. The chain uses TRBV21-1 and TRBJ2-1; the listed D gene, TRBD2, was not tested against the DNA. TRBV21-1 is deemed a pseudogene. The CDR3 is 17 amino acids.